This T cell receptor beta chain was sequenced in a study of T cells of healthy individuals. TCRdb reprocessed the 5' RACE reads with MiXCR, giving one entry per CDR3 protein. Here the sample spans fewer than 70,000 distinct CDR3 sequences, about 15% being singletons. V was cut by 6 bases and J by 1 base, with 11 bases left in between. Per the germline V gene, CDR1 is SGHRS and CDR2 is YFSETQ. The length of the CDR3 is 13 residues. This clonotype originated in a human donor in good health. The genes are TRBV5-1 and TRBJ2-7; tentative D call: TRBD1 (6 bases). This CDR3 is CASNKDSSYEQYF. The CDR3, as DNA: TGCGCCAGCAACAAGGACAGTTCCTACGAGCAGTACTTC.